This record looks at one TCR beta chain sequence and its context. This specimen belongs to a study of blood T cell repertoires in COVID-19. About the study: Both acute and convalescent COVID-19 samples were obtained from the United States, Italy and Spain. PBMCs, B-cell-depleted T cells, or T cells were the source of the cDNA or gDNA that made up the material.

This CDR3 has 14 amino acids. With 0 bases removed from V and 6 bases from J, the gap between germline ends came to 12 bases. In germline, CDR1 is GTSNPN, CDR2 SVGIG (reference sequence). Original processing methods: Reference gene primer amplification gave nucleated cell count estimates. The repertoire was sequenced with immunoSEQ multiplex PCR; TCRdb's copy has only in-frame clones and lacks some. That table gives V, J and clone size, and the DNA gave D and trimming. The table has fewer than 55,000 clones, 75% to 85% seen once; the top ten hold about 2.7%. V usage is TRBV30 and J usage is TRBJ2-4; D unclear. The sequenced material came from peripheral blood. The clonotype was recovered from a woman in her sixties or seventies with acute or convalescent COVID-19. The CDR3 DNA follows: TGTGCCTGGAGTGTATCTCGAGGCCTAAACATTCAGTACTTC. Translating it yields CAWSVSRGLNIQYF.